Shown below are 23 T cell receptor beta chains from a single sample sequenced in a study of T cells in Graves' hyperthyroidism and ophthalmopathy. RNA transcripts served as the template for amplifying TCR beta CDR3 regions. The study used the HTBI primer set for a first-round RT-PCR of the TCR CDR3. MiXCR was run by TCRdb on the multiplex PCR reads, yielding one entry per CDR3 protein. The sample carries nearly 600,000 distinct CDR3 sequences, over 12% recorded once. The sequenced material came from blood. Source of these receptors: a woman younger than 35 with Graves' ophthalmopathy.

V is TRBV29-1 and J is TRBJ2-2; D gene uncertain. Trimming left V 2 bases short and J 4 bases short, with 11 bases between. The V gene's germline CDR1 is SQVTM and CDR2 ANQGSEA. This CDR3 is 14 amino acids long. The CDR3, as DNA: TGCAGCGTTGAATTTTACAACCCCACCGGGGAGCTGTTTTTT. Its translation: CSVEFYNPTGELFF.

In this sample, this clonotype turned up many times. In DNA, the CDR3 is TGCAGGGCAGGGACCCATACGCAGTATTTT. It encodes CRAGTHTQYF. The chain uses TRBV20-1 and TRBJ2-3; perhaps D is TRBD1 or TRBD2 (5 bases each). The CDR3 has 10 amino acids. Germline V gene data show CDR1 as DFQATT and CDR2 as SNEGSKA (reference sequence).

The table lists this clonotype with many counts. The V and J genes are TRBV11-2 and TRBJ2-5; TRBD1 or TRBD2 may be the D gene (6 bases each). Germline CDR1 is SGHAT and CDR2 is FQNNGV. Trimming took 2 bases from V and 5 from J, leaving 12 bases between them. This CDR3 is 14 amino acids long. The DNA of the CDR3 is TGTGCCAGCAGCTTAATGGGGGCGGGGGAGACCCAGTACTTC. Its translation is CASSLMGAGETQYF.

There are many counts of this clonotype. Here the CDR3 DNA reads TGTGCCAGCAGCCTCTCCGCCGGACTCTACGAGCAGTACTTC. Its protein product is CASSLSAGLYEQYF. The rearrangement links TRBV7-6 to TRBJ2-7; tentative D call: TRBD2 (5 bases). The germline V and J ends were trimmed by 5 bases and 3 bases, with 14 bases remaining between them. The CDR3 totals 14 residues. Germline V CDR1 and CDR2: SGHVS, FNYEAQ.

CDR3 coding DNA: TGTGCCAGCACCGGTGACAAGGAGGGGATAGACGAGCAGTACTTC. This codes for CASTGDKEGIDEQYF. The genes are TRBV7-4 and TRBJ2-7, with D possibly matching TRBD2 (6 bases). The germline V gene encodes CDR1 SGHVT and CDR2 SQSDAQ. The CDR3 spans 15 residues. V shed 7 bases and J shed 5 bases, with 21 bases lying between them.

The CDR3 loop reads CAWSVGLAGGNEQFF. CDR3 coding DNA: TGTGCCTGGAGTGTAGGACTAGCGGGGGGAAATGAGCAGTTCTTC. The genes are TRBV30 and TRBJ2-1; TRBD2 aligns across 14 bases. The CDR3 spans 15 residues. V dropped 0 bases and J dropped 7; count of bases not matched to a gene: 2. In germline, CDR1 is GTSNPN, CDR2 SVGIG (reference sequence).

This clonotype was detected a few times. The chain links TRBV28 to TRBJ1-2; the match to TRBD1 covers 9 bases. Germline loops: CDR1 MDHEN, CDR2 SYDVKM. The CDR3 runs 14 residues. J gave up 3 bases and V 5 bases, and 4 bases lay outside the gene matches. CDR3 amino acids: CASSERQGDYGYTF. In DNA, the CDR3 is TGTGCCAGCAGTGAAAGACAGGGGGACTATGGCTACACCTTC.

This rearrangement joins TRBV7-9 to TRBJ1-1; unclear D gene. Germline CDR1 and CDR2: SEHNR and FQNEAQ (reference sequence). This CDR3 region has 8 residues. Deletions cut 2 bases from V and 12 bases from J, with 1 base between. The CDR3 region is CASSLPFF. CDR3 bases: TGTGCCAGCAGCTTACCTTTCTTT. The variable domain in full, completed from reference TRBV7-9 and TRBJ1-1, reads DTGVSQNPRHKITKRGQNVTFRCDPISEHNRLYWYRQTLGQGPEFLTYFQNEAQLEKSRLLSDRFSAERPKGSFSTLEIQRTEQGDSAMYLCASSLPFFGQGTRLTVV.

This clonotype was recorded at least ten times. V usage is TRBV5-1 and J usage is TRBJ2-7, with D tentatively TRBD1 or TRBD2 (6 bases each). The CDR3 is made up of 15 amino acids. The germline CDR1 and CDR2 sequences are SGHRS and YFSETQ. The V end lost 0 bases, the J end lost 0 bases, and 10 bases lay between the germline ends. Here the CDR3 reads CASSLDRGASYEQYF. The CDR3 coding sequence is TGCGCCAGCAGCTTGGATAGGGGGGCCTCCTACGAGCAGTACTTC.

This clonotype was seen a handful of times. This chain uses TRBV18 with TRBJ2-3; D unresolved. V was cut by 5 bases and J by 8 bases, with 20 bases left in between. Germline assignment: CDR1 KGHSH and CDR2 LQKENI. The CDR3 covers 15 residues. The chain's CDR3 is CASSSSGPPGGTQYF. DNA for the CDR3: TGTGCCAGCTCATCATCCGGACCTCCTGGCGGTACGCAGTATTTT.

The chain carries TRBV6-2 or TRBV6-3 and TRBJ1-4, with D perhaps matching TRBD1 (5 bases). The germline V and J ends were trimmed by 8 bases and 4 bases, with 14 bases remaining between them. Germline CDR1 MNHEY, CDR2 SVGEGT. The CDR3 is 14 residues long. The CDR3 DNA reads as TGTGCCAGCTCTTCGGGACGGCATAATGAAAAACTGTTTTTT. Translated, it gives CASSSGRHNEKLFF.

CDR3 region: CASSANRVLSGNTIYF. CDR3 DNA sequence: TGTGCCAGCAGCGCTAACAGGGTTCTCTCTGGAAACACCATATATTTT. The genes are TRBV9 and TRBJ1-3; TRBD1 is a possible D gene (6 bases). Trimming left V 3 bases short and J 0 bases short, with 13 bases between. Germline assignment: CDR1 SGDLS and CDR2 YYNGEE. There are 16 residues in the CDR3.

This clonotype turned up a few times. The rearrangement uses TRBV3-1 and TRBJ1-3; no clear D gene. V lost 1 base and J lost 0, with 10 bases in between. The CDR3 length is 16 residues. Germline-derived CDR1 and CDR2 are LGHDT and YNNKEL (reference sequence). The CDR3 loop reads CASSQGAIGSGNTIYF. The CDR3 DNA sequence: TGTGCCAGCAGCCAAGGAGCCATCGGCTCTGGAAACACCATATATTTT.

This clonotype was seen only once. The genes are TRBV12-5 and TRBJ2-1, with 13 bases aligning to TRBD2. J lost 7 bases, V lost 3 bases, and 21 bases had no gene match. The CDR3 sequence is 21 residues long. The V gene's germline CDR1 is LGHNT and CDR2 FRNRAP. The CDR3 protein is CASGFTQAPSLLAGGPNEQFF. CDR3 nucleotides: TGTGCTAGTGGTTTCACACAGGCCCCCTCATTACTAGCGGGAGGGCCAAATGAGCAGTTCTTC.

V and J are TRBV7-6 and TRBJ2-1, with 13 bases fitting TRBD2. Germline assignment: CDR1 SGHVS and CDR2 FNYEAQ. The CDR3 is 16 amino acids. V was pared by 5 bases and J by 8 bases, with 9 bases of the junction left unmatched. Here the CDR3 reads CASSPRTSGRSDEQFF. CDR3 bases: TGTGCCAGCAGCCCCCGGACTAGCGGGAGAAGCGATGAGCAGTTCTTC.

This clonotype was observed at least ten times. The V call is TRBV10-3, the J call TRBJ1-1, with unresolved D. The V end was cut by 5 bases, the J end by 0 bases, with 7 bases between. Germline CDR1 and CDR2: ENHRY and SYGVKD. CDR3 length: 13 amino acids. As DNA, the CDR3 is TGTGCCATCAGTCAACAGCTGAACACTGAAGCTTTCTTT. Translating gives CAISQQLNTEAFF.

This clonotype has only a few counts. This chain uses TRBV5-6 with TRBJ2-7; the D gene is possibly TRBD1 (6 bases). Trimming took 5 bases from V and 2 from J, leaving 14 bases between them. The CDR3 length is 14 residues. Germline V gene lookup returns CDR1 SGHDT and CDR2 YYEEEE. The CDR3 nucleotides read TGTGCCAGCAGGGGGCGGACAGTACCCTACGAGCAGTACTTC. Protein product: CASRGRTVPYEQYF.

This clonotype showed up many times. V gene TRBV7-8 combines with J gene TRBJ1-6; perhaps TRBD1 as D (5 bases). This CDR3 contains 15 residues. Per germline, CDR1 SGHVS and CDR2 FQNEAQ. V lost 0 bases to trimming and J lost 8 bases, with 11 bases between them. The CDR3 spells CASSLASTAYSPLHF. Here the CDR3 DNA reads TGTGCCAGCAGCTTAGCGTCGACAGCTTATTCACCCCTCCACTTT.

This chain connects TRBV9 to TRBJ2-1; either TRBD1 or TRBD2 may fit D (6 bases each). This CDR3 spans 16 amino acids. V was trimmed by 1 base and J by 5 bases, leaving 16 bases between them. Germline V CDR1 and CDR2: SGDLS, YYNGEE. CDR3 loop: CASSVLGGALNNEQFF. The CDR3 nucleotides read TGTGCCAGCAGCGTACTCGGGGGCGCCCTCAACAATGAGCAGTTCTTC.

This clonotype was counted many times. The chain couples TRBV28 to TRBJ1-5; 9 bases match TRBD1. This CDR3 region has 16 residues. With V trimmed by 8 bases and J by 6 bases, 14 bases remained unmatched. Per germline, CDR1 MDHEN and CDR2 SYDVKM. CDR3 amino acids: CASEWGTGMFSQPQHF. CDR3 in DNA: TGTGCCAGCGAGTGGGGGACAGGGATGTTTAGTCAGCCCCAGCATTTT. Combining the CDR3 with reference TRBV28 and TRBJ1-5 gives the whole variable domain DVKVTQSSRYLVKRTGEKVFLECVQDMDHENMFWYRQDPGLGLRLIYFSYDVKMKEKGDIPEGYSVSREKKERFSLILESASTNQTSMYLCASEWGTGMFSQPQHFGDGTRLSIL.

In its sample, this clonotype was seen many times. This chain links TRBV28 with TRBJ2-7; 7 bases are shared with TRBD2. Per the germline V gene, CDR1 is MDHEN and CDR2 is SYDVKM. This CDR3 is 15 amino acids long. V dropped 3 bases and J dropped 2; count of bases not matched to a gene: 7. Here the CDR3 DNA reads TGTGCCAGCAGTTTTGAACTAGCGTTCCCCTACGAGCAGTACTTC. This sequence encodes CASSFELAFPYEQYF. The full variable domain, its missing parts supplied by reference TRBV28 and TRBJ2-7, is DVKVTQSSRYLVKRTGEKVFLECVQDMDHENMFWYRQDPGLGLRLIYFSYDVKMKEKGDIPEGYSVSREKKERFSLILESASTNQTSMYLCASSFELAFPYEQYFGPGTRLTVT.

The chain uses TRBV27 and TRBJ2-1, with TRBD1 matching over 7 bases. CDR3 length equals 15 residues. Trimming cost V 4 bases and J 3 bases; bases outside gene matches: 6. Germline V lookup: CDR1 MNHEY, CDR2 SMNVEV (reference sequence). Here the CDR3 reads CASSSWGTVYNEQFF. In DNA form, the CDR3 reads TGTGCCAGCAGTTCATGGGGGACAGTCTACAATGAGCAGTTCTTC.

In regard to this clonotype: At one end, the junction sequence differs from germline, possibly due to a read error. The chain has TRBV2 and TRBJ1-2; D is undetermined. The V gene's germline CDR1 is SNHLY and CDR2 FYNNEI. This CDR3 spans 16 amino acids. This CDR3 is CANSDLGSVLGYGYTF. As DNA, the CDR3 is TGTGCCAACAGTGATTTGGGGTCCGTCCTGGGCTATGGCTACACCTTC.